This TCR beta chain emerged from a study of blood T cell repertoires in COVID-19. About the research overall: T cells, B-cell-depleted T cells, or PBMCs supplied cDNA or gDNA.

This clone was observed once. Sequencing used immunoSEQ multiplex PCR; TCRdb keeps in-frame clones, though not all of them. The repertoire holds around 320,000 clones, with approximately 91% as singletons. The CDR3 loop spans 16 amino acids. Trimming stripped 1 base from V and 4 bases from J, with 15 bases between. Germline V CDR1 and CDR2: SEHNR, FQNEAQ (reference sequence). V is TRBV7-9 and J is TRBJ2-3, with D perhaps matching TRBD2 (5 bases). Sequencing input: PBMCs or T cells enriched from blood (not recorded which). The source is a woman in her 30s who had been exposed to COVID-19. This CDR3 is CASSLESRTGADTQYF. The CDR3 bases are TGTGCCAGCAGCTTAGAGTCCCGGACTGGCGCAGATACGCAGTATTTT.